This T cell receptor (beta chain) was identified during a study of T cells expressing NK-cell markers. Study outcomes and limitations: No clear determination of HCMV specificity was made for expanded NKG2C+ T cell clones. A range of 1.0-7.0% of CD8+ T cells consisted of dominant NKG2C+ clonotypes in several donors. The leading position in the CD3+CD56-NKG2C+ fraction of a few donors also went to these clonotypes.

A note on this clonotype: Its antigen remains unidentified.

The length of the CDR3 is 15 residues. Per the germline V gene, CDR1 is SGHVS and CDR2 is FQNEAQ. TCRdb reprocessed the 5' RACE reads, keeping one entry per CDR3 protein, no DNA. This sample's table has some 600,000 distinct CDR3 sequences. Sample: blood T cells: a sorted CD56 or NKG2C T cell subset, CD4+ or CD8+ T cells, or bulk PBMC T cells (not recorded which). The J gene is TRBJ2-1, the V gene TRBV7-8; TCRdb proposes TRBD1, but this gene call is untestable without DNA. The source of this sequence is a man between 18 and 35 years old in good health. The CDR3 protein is CASSPRSTGYNEQFF.